This T cell receptor (beta chain) was sequenced for a study of T-cell memory formation after mild COVID-19. Looked up from germline, CDR1 is SEHNR and CDR2 is FQNEAQ (reference sequence). V was clipped by 4 bases and J by 0 bases, with 15 bases between them. CDR3 length: 16 amino acids. This clonotype showed up just a few times. TCRdb reprocessed the 5' RACE reads with MiXCR, giving one entry per CDR3 protein. Of about 610,000 distinct CDR3 sequences listed, 17% are singletons. This chain connects TRBV7-9 to TRBJ1-2, with D possibly matching TRBD1 (6 bases). This clonotype was obtained from an adult woman who had mild COVID-19 (a few samples of this study predate the infection). Cell type and time point are not known. Source material: PBMCs or a T cell subset sorted from them (not recorded which). The CDR3 sequence is CASSYLRDKSNYGYTF. The CDR3 DNA follows: TGTGCCAGCAGCTACCTCCGGGACAAGTCTAACTATGGCTACACCTTC.